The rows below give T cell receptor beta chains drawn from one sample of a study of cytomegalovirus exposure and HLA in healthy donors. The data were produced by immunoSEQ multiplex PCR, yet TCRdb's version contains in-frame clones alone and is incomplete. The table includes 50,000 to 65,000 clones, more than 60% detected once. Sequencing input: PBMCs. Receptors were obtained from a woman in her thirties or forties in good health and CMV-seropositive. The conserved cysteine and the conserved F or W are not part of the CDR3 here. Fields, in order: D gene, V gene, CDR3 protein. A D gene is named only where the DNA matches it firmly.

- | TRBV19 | ASSQRSRAF
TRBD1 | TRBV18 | ASSGQGPNTGELF
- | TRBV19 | ASSIDGGTVYNEQF
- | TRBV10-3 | AISEYANEQF
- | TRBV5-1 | ASSSGRDAEQF
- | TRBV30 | AWSRQGDTEAF
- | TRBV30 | AWSVRANYGYT
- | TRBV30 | AWSVLAGVETQY
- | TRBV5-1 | ASSPSRAGIYNSPLH
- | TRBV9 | ASSVGGGITYGYT
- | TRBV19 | ASTRGTAGNTIY
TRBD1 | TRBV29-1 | SVEVRDRAFYGYT
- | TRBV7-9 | ASSSQGVGD
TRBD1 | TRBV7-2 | ASSGTDYEQY
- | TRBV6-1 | ASSAQGYFPPNTYGYT
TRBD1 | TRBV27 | ASKWTGNGANAEAF
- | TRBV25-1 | ASTPGNEQF
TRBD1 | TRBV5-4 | ASSRDRGHTEAF
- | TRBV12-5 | ASGFGDTEAF
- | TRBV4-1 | ASSQDMQVGGDSNQPQH
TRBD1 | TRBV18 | ASSPEGQGSGYT
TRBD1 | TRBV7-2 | ASSPGTGLQETQY
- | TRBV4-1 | ASSQDLNEQF
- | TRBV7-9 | ASSSPTLAPGDTQY
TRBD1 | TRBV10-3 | ANRQGVNTEAF
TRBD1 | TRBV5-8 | ASSPGTGVNQPQH
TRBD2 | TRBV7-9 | ASSLWTSAQETQY
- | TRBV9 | ASSVGTYNSPLH
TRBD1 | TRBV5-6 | ASSLVDRANTEAF
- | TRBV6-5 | ASSPRTVTGAF
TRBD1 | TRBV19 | ASRQGQNTEAF
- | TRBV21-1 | ASSERRGRPTSNTGELF
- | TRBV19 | ASSITGPYGYT
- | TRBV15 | ATSLLGGEGEQF
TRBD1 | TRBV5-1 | ASVASGTGSTDTQY
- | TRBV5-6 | ASSLRENNSPLH
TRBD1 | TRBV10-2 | ATADRGQTNEKLF
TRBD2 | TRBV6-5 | ASRSGGVSYEQY
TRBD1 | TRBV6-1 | ASSVTGGRDEKLF
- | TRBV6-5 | ASSYSRRGSYEQY
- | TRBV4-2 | ASSQEGGLPYEQY
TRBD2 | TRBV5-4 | ASSGLAGIDTQY
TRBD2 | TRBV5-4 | ASSPGSGISYEQY